This T cell receptor (beta chain) was identified in a study of PD-L1 blockade in urothelial cancer. Study results and caveats: Better survival was forecast by a pretreatment blood TCR clonality below the median.

Some clones are missing from TCRdb's copy, which holds only in-frame ones; the method was immunoSEQ multiplex PCR. The table lists approximately 120,000 clones, 86% of them singletons. Note on this clone: The antigen remains unidentified.

Time point defined: peripheral blood 6 weeks after treatment start. V shed 8 bases, J shed 2 bases, and the junction held 7 bases outside the gene matches. Per the germline V gene, CDR1 is SGHDT and CDR2 is YYEEEE. The CDR3 runs to 14 residues. This TCR came from a man in his forties or fifties with urothelial cancer. Sequenced here: PBMCs, sampled around atezolizumab (anti-PD-L1) treatment. The genes are TRBV5-6 and TRBJ2-3, with 8 nucleotides matching TRBD1. The CDR3 is CASSTGGSTDTQYF. The CDR3 DNA reads as TGTGCCAGTAGCACAGGGGGGTCCACAGATACGCAGTATTTT. The complete variable domain, with remaining parts taken from reference TRBV5-6 and TRBJ2-3, reads DAGVTQSPTHLIKTRGQQVTLRCSPKSGHDTVSWYQQALGQGPQFIFQYYEEEERQRGNFPDRFSGHQFPNYSSELNVNALLLGDSALYLCASSTGGSTDTQYFGPGTRLTVL.